The present T cell receptor (beta chain) was sequenced within a study of T cells in Graves' hyperthyroidism and ophthalmopathy. This clonotype was detected only a few times. The V end lost 4 bases, the J end lost 8 bases, and 12 bases lay between the germline ends. This CDR3 spans 12 amino acids. From germline, CDR1 is SQVTM and CDR2 ANQGSEA. The CDR3 regions of TCR beta were amplified from RNA transcripts. TCR CDR3 regions were first amplified by RT-PCR with HTBI primers. TCRdb called the multiplex PCR reads again in MiXCR, with one record for every CDR3 protein. The sample yields around 690,000 distinct CDR3 sequences, around 16% seen once.

The sequencing input was blood. The sequence derives from a man aged 50-59 years with Graves' hyperthyroidism. V gene TRBV29-1 combines with J gene TRBJ2-1; D may be TRBD2 (6 bases). The CDR3 DNA follows: TGCAGCGTTGTGCGGGAAAGTTATGAGCAGTTCTTC. Protein: CSVVRESYEQFF.